These 2 T cell receptor beta chains came from one sample sequenced in a study of blood T cell repertoires in COVID-19. Clones were sequenced by immunoSEQ multiplex PCR, and TCRdb holds only the in-frame ones, with some missing. Of hundreds of thousands of clones listed, approximately 90% are singletons. The specimen was PBMCs or T cells enriched from blood (not recorded which). All receptors come from a man in his fifties or sixties who had been exposed to COVID-19.

Concerning this clone: This specimen includes other DNA sequences encoding the same CDR3. This chain links TRBV7-9 with TRBJ1-2; D is perhaps TRBD1 (6 bases). Trimming stripped 5 bases from V and 4 bases from J, with 11 bases between. CDR1 SEHNR and CDR2 FQNEAQ come from the germline V gene (reference sequence). This CDR3 comprises 13 residues. DNA of the CDR3: TGTGCCAGCAGCCCTGGGGGGGCCTATGGCTACACCTTC. Amino acids: CASSPGGAYGYTF.

This chain links TRBV3-1 (or the pseudogene TRBV3-2) with TRBJ1-2; 9 bases fit TRBD1. Per the germline V gene, CDR1 is LGHDT and CDR2 is YNNKEL (reference sequence). J lost 12 bases, V lost 3 bases, and 5 bases had no gene match. There are 12 residues in the CDR3. CDR3 loop: CASSHRQGENTF. The CDR3 DNA sequence: TGTGCCAGCAGCCACCGACAGGGGGAGAACACCTTC.